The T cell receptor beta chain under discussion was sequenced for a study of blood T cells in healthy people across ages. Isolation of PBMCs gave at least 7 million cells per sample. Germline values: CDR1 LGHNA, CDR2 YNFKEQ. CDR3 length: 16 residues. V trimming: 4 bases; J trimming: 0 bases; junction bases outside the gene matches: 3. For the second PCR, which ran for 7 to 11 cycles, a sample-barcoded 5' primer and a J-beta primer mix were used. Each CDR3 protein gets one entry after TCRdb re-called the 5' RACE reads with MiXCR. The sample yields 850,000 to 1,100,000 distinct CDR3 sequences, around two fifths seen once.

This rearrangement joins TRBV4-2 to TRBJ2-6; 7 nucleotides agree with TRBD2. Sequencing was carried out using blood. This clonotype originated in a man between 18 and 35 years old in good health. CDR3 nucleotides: TGTGCCAGCAGCCCCGGGGGGACCTCTGGGGCCAACGTCCTGACTTTC. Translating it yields CASSPGGTSGANVLTF.